Listed below are T cell receptor beta chains from one sample, sequenced in a study of siplizumab effects on memory and regulatory T cells. Libraries were prepared by immunoSEQ multiplex PCR; TCRdb keeps only in-frame clonotypes and omits some of them. The sample shows 50,000 to 55,000 clones, 93% of them seen only once. The specimen sequenced was CD8+ T cells sorted from blood. These receptor sequences come from a human donor in good health. The CDR3 runs from the conserved cysteine through the conserved F or W. The D gene is left open where the match is weak. Only some rows state a clone size, as once, few, many or a class for expanded clones.

size: -
D: -
V: TRBV6-6
J: TRBJ2-6
DNA: TGTGCCAGCAGTCCCCAATCCTCTGGGGCCAACGTCCTGACTTTC
CDR3: CASSPQSSGANVLTF

size: -
D: -
V: TRBV4-2
J: TRBJ2-7
DNA: TGTGCCAGCAGCCAACACACTAGTAACGAGCAGTACTTC
CDR3: CASSQHTSNEQYF

size: -
D: -
V: TRBV5-5
J: TRBJ1-2
DNA: TGTGCCAGCACTCCTGTCATCGGGGGGGACTATGGCTACACCTTC
CDR3: CASTPVIGGDYGYTF

size: -
D: -
V: TRBV28
J: TRBJ1-2
DNA: TGTGCCAGCAGTTTATGGGGGGATGGCTACACCTTC
CDR3: CASSLWGDGYTF

size: -
D: -
V: TRBV27
J: TRBJ2-7
DNA: TGTGCCAGCAGTTTAAGGTACAGCAGCTCCTACGAGCAGTACTTC
CDR3: CASSLRYSSSYEQYF

size: -
D: -
V: TRBV27
J: TRBJ2-7
DNA: TGTGCCAGCAGTTTAGTAGGGGGTTCCTACGAGCAGTACTTC
CDR3: CASSLVGGSYEQYF

size: -
D: TRBD2
V: TRBV4-1
J: TRBJ2-3
DNA: TGCGCCAGCAGCCAAGTTAGCGGGAGTAGCCCAGATACGCAGTATTTT
CDR3: CASSQVSGSSPDTQYF

size: -
D: TRBD1
V: TRBV7-9
J: TRBJ1-4
DNA: TGTGCCAGCAGCTCCGGGGGACAGGGGGCCTTATATGAAAAACTGTTTTTT
CDR3: CASSSGGQGALYEKLFF

size: -
D: -
V: TRBV19
J: TRBJ2-1
DNA: TGTGCCAGTAGTCCCGCGGGGTCCTACAATGAGCAGTTCTTC
CDR3: CASSPAGSYNEQFF

size: -
D: TRBD1
V: TRBV6-5
J: TRBJ2-7
DNA: TGTGCCAGCAGTTCCCGGGACAGAGACTACGAGCAGTACTTC
CDR3: CASSSRDRDYEQYF

size: -
D: -
V: TRBV2
J: TRBJ2-1
DNA: TGTGCCAGCAGACCAGAAGCCTTCTCCTACAATGAGCAGTTCTTC
CDR3: CASRPEAFSYNEQFF

size: few
D: TRBD2
V: TRBV28
J: TRBJ2-5
DNA: TGTGCCAGCAGCCCCCTAGCGGAGGAGGGACAAGAGACCCAGTACTTC
CDR3: CASSPLAEEGQETQYF

size: -
D: TRBD2
V: TRBV4-2
J: TRBJ2-2
DNA: TGTGCCAGCAATTGGGGGGGTGGTACCGGGGAGCTGTTTTTT
CDR3: CASNWGGGTGELFF

size: -
D: -
V: TRBV7-9
J: TRBJ1-5
DNA: TGTGCCAGCAGCCGGTCACGATATAGCAATCAGCCCCAGCATTTT
CDR3: CASSRSRYSNQPQHF

size: -
D: -
V: TRBV19
J: TRBJ1-1
DNA: TGTGCCAGTAGTATAGAAGGTAGGACTGAAGCTTTCTTT
CDR3: CASSIEGRTEAFF

size: -
D: TRBD2
V: TRBV7-3
J: TRBJ2-1
DNA: TGTGCCAGCAGCCAAGCGGGACTAGCGGGAGGTAGTTCCTACAATGAGCAGTTCTTC
CDR3: CASSQAGLAGGSSYNEQFF

size: once
D: -
V: TRBV28
J: TRBJ2-7
DNA: TGTGCCAGCAGTTTTGCTACGGTTGTCGAGCAGTACTTC
CDR3: CASSFATVVEQYF

size: -
D: -
V: TRBV7-3
J: TRBJ2-1
DNA: TGTGCCAGCAGCCCGACCGCTACGAGCTCCTACAATGAGCAGTTCTTC
CDR3: CASSPTATSSYNEQFF

size: -
D: TRBD2
V: TRBV5-1
J: TRBJ2-3
DNA: TGCGCCAGCAGCCCCGAAGTAGCGGGAGTGACAGATACGCAGTATTTT
CDR3: CASSPEVAGVTDTQYF

size: -
D: -
V: TRBV28
J: TRBJ2-7
DNA: TGTGCCACGCACCCGGCCTACTCCTACGAGCAGTACTTC
CDR3: CATHPAYSYEQYF

size: -
D: -
V: TRBV6-5
J: TRBJ2-5
DNA: TGTGCCAGCAGCCGGGTGGGCAGGGAGTCCGAGACCCAGTACTTC
CDR3: CASSRVGRESETQYF

size: -
D: -
V: TRBV5-1
J: TRBJ1-3
DNA: TGCGCCAGCAGCTTGGCTGGGAACTCTGGAAACACCATATATTTT
CDR3: CASSLAGNSGNTIYF

size: -
D: TRBD1
V: TRBV27
J: TRBJ2-7
DNA: TGTGCCAGTATAGACAGGGGCCACGAGCAGTACTTC
CDR3: CASIDRGHEQYF

size: few
D: TRBD1
V: TRBV29-1
J: TRBJ1-2
DNA: TGCAGCGCCTACGGGACAGGGCTTAACTATGGCTACACCTTC
CDR3: CSAYGTGLNYGYTF

size: -
D: TRBD1
V: TRBV10-2
J: TRBJ2-7
DNA: TGCGCCAGCAGTGATTCGGGGACAGGGGTTGTCGAGCAGTACTTC
CDR3: CASSDSGTGVVEQYF

size: -
D: -
V: TRBV2
J: TRBJ2-1
DNA: TGTGCCAGCAGTGCCGGGTACAATGAGCAGTTCTTC
CDR3: CASSAGYNEQFF

size: -
D: TRBD2
V: TRBV5-5
J: TRBJ2-1
DNA: TGTGCCAGCCGTCCGGGACTAGCGGAATTGGAGCAGTTCTTC
CDR3: CASRPGLAELEQFF

size: -
D: -
V: TRBV7-6
J: TRBJ2-2
DNA: TGTGCCAGCAGCCTCGGCCCTACCGGGGAGCTGTTTTTT
CDR3: CASSLGPTGELFF

size: -
D: -
V: TRBV11-3
J: TRBJ2-1
DNA: TGTGCCAGCAGCCCTTTTCACGAGGTCCACAATGAGCAGTTCTTC
CDR3: CASSPFHEVHNEQFF

size: -
D: -
V: TRBV6-1
J: TRBJ1-5
DNA: TGTGCCAGCAGTGAAGCGACGAGCAATCAGCCCCAGCATTTT
CDR3: CASSEATSNQPQHF

size: once
D: -
V: TRBV27
J: TRBJ1-5
DNA: TGTGCCAGCAGTTTACCGGGAAGCAATCAGCCCCAGCATTTT
CDR3: CASSLPGSNQPQHF

size: medium-sized
D: -
V: TRBV6-1
J: TRBJ1-1
DNA: TGTGCCAGCAGTCCGGGGGTAATGAACACTGAAGCTTTCTTT
CDR3: CASSPGVMNTEAFF

size: -
D: -
V: TRBV7-9
J: TRBJ1-1
DNA: TGTGCCAGCAGCTCGACAGTTAACACTGAAGCTTTCTTT
CDR3: CASSSTVNTEAFF